This T cell receptor beta chain was captured by sequencing in a study of blood T cell repertoires in COVID-19. Enrolled through a virtual design, the participants were between roughly 18 and 90 years of age and came from some 26 US areas. In the original analysis: By means of reference gene primer amplification, nucleated cell counts were estimated. Assay used: immunoSEQ multiplex PCR; TCRdb lists only in-frame clones, some missing. D and trimming were read from the DNA, whereas the V and J calls and clone size are those reported in that table. The sample shows approximately 250,000 clones, 90% of them seen only once. The source of this sequence is a woman in her 30s with acute COVID-19. Sequencing input: PBMCs or T cells enriched from blood (not recorded which).

The chain's CDR3 is CSARDLSEQFF. For the CDR3, the DNA is TGCAGTGCTAGAGACCTGAGTGAGCAGTTCTTC. The rearrangement uses TRBV20-1 and TRBJ2-1; D is unresolved. The CDR3 covers 11 residues. Germline CDR1 and CDR2: DFQATT and SNEGSKA (reference sequence). Trimming removed 0 bases at V and 9 bases at J, with 6 bases between.